The 3 T cell receptor beta chains below come from one sample, sequenced in a study of cytotoxic CD8 clonotypes in ibrutinib-treated CLL. Some clones are missing from TCRdb's copy, which holds only in-frame ones; the method was immunoSEQ multiplex PCR. The sample lists some 200,000 clones, around 72% seen once, with under 15% in the top ten. Material: PBMCs, obtained after 24 months of ibrutinib treatment. The source of these receptors is a human donor with chronic lymphocytic leukemia.

This chain links TRBV5-1 with TRBJ2-1, with D unclear. CDR1 and CDR2 from the germline V gene are SGHRS and YFSETQ. Trimming cost V 4 bases and J 8 bases, with 16 bases left between them. There are 14 residues in the CDR3. CDR3 coding DNA: TGCGCCAGCAGCCCAGCCGCCGCGCAAGATGAGCAGTTCTTC. This translates into CASSPAAAQDEQFF.

This clone was detected once. The rearrangement uses TRBV5-1 and TRBJ2-7; 9 nucleotides match TRBD2. The CDR3 consists of 17 residues. V trimming: 4 bases; J trimming: 3 bases; junction bases outside the gene matches: 14. Germline V CDR1 and CDR2: SGHRS, YFSETQ. The CDR3 region has the DNA TGCGCCAGCAGCACGTCTAGCGGGAAGGGGGGTAACTACGAGCAGTACTTC. This translates into CASSTSSGKGGNYEQYF.

The rearrangement uses TRBV19 and TRBJ2-1, with TRBD2 matching over 7 bases. V lost 10 bases, J lost 0 bases, and 9 bases stayed unmatched. Germline V gene data show CDR1 as LNHDA and CDR2 as SQIVND (reference sequence). The CDR3 is 15 amino acids. CDR3 sequence (DNA): TGTGCCACGGCCCAGGCGGGAGTCTCCTACAATGAGCAGTTCTTC. Protein sequence: CATAQAGVSYNEQFF.